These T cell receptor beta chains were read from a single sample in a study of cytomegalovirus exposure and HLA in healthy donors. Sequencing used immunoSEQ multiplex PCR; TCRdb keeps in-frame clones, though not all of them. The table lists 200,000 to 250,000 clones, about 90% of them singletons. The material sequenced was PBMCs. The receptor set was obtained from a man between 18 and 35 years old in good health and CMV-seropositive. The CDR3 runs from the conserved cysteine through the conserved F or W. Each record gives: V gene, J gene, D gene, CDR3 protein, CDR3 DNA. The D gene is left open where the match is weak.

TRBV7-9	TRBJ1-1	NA	CASRPPTLGANTEAFF	TGTGCCAGCAGGCCCCCGACCCTGGGGGCCAACACTGAAGCTTTCTTT
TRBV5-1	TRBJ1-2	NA	CASSLGQLGDYGYTF	TGCGCCAGCAGCTTGGGACAGCTAGGGGACTATGGCTACACCTTC
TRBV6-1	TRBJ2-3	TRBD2	CASSEIAGGYDTQYF	TGTGCCAGCAGTGAAATCGCGGGAGGTTATGATACGCAGTATTTT
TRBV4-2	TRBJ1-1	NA	CASSPDWGTEAFF	TGTGCCAGCAGCCCCGATTGGGGAACTGAAGCTTTCTTT
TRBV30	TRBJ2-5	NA	CAWTWGFSSSETQYF	TGTGCCTGGACCTGGGGTTTTAGTAGTTCGGAGACCCAGTACTTC
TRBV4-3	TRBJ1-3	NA	CASSQDPRSGNTIYF	TGCGCCAGCAGCCAAGACCCACGCTCTGGAAACACCATATATTTT
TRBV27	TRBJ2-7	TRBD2	CASSLLGTSGSEVEQYF	TGTGCCAGCAGTCTCCTCGGGACTAGCGGGAGCGAAGTCGAGCAGTACTTC
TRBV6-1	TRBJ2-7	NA	CASRGQSEQYF	TGTGCCAGCAGAGGACAGAGCGAGCAGTACTTC
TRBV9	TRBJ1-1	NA	CASSVALRNTEAFF	TGTGCCAGCAGCGTAGCGTTGAGGAACACTGAAGCTTTCTTT
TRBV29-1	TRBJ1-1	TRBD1	CSVRTGREDTEAFF	TGCAGCGTGAGGACAGGCAGGGAGGACACTGAAGCTTTCTTT
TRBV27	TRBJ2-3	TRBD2	CASSQTGLAGGKRDTQYF	TGTGCCAGCAGTCAAACGGGACTAGCGGGAGGGAAGAGAGATACGCAGTATTTT
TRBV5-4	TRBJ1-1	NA	CASSGGGPGTEAFF	TGTGCCAGCAGCGGGGGGGGGCCCGGCACTGAAGCTTTCTTT
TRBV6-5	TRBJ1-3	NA	CATYQTGNTIYF	TGTGCCACATACCAGACCGGAAACACCATATATTTT
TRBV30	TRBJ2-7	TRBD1	CAWSPGDSSYEQYF	TGTGCCTGGAGTCCCGGGGACAGCTCCTACGAGCAGTACTTC
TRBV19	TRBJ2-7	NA	CASSIKGPNTYEQYF	TGTGCCAGTAGTATTAAGGGGCCTAATACCTACGAGCAGTACTTC